The entry below describes one T cell receptor (beta chain). The data belong to a study of blood T cells in healthy people across ages. Through a sample-barcoded 5' primer and a J-beta primer mix, a second PCR was run for about 6 to 11 cycles. Each cDNA molecule, via a template-switch adaptor with 12 random nucleotides, was tagged. TCRdb re-analysed the 5' RACE reads in MiXCR, keeping a single row per CDR3 protein. The sample consists of 1.4 million to 1.5 million distinct CDR3 sequences, approximately 40% of them appearing once. Germline values: CDR1 DFQATT, CDR2 SNEGSKA (reference sequence). V was shortened by 0 bases and J by 1 base, with 12 bases between the two germline ends. The CDR3 consists of 15 residues. The study drew donors from healthy Caucasian individuals in Russia aged about 6 to 95.

The source is a woman under 30 in good health. The specimen was blood. V is TRBV20-1 and J is TRBJ1-1; no reliable D call. CDR3 sequence reads: CSARDPGRENTEAFF. CDR3 sequence (DNA): TGCAGTGCTAGAGATCCGGGGAGGGAGAACACTGAAGCTTTCTTT.